This T cell receptor delta chain was identified in a study of gamma-delta T cells after stem cell transplantation. TCRdb reanalysed the RT-PCR reads via CATT. The sample holds about 2,200 delta-chain clones, 3% seen once. A word on this clone: A read error likely explains why the TCRdb protein, taken from a much larger clone, differs from this DNA's translation at residue 11; the protein shown is translated from the DNA.

CDR1 is TSWWSYY, CDR2 QGS, per germline. This CDR3 spans 22 amino acids. V gave up 3 bases and J gave up 0 bases, with 32 bases separating them. The gene calls are TRDV1 and TRDJ1; D not resolved. Sequencing used gamma-delta T cells. This TCR was recovered from a human donor. It is not recorded whose cells these are; they may come from a transplant donor. The CDR3 DNA follows: TGTGCTCTTGGGGACTTACGGCTGGTTTGGCTTGACACTCCCGACTACACCGATAAACTCATCTTT. It is translated as CALGDLRLVWLDTPDYTDKLIF.